This TCR beta chain was recorded in a study of T cell responses to AZD1222 COVID-19 vaccine (dated by TCRdb to the early 2020s). Broadly, across the study: AZD1222 recipients given second doses at about 4 weeks or at about 12 weeks were pooled, since spike-specific TCR depth and breadth were not found to differ between the two schedules. Trial participants were enrolled by age into 18-55, 56-69 and 70-plus year subgroups, with 148, 28 and 57 TCR-sequenced participants respectively. A total of 230 to 250 trial participants underwent TCR sequencing, of whom approximately 210 received two doses of AZD1222 and 26 received two doses of the MenACWY control vaccine. General study outcomes and caveats: Only five or six AZD1222 recipients were SARS-CoV-2 seropositive at baseline, limiting conclusions about previously exposed vaccinees. Because no samples from the day 14 peak response were available, repertoires could be characterized only after the peak T cell response. A significant rise in spike-specific TCR breadth and depth was observed after two AZD1222 doses relative to day 0 and relative to MenACWY recipients. The whole spike protein was spanned by vaccine-associated CD4 TCRs, and dominant responses were seen in regions 160-218 and 743-854. The 56-69-year group was small, and its depth increase did not reach significance, likely because of low power. Reportedly, close to half of the unique spike-specific TCRs recognized epitopes lying outside the regions that are mutated in the B.1.351 and B.1.1.7 variants. Participants were mostly white British, with more females than males. The authors suggested clonal diversity may have been underestimated.

The CDR3 regions of human TCRbeta chains were analyzed by immunosequencing. As for the original processing: Repertoire TCRs were checked for matches against a reference library of SARS-CoV-2-specific TCRs that had been generated using the MIRA antigen-specificity platform. Breadth meant the fraction of unique TCRs that were SARS-CoV-2-associated, whereas depth meant the fraction of total T cells that were SARS-CoV-2-associated. Using the MIRA data, each spike-specific TCR was mapped to the spike region that the TCR reacts to and placed in a CD4 or CD8 class. Log10-transformed breadth and depth values were compared by one-way ANOVA with Sidak's multiple comparisons tests. This immuneACCESS table, as held by TCRdb, lists in-frame sequences with V and J called but not all clones. Of the missing ones, under half trace to an unresolved V gene in checked studies; the others have no known cause. The D gene and trimming were derived from the DNA, and the V and J assignments and clone size from that table. This sample holds under 150,000 clones; approximately 92% were observed only once. The ten largest account for about 1.1% of the sample.

CDR1 and CDR2 are read off the germline V gene (reference sequence) as LGHDT and YNNKEL. The CDR3 sequence holds 15 residues, the cysteine and phenylalanine included. Only the CDR3 part of the read is kept: 45 bases, read in frame from the first base. Trimming accounts for 4 bases at V and 2 bases at J, while the number of junction bases matched to no gene is 6. Per the publication, the time point label means: baseline before first vaccination. Samples from vaccinated people were obtained from the UK trials COV001 and COV002, which included a single-blind randomized controlled phase 2/3 trial of AZD1222 (ChAdOx1 nCoV-19) in healthy adults. For TCRbeta chain sequencing, PBMC samples from trial participants were taken at day 0 and at day 28 after the second dose. A note on this clone: This clone's antigen is unknown. No base-level quality is on record; no much larger clone is a single base apart.

The rearranged segments are TRBV3-1 (or the pseudogene TRBV3-2) and TRBJ1-2, and 8 bases in between align with TRBD1. The sample in question was peripheral blood, obtained on day 0 of AZD1222 vaccination. The TCR originated in an adult in good health. CDR3 region: CASSPRTGWNYGYTF. The DNA sequence reads TGTGCCAGCAGCCCGCGGACAGGGTGGAACTATGGCTACACCTTC.